This T cell receptor beta chain emerged from a study of naive and memory T cell subsets. From the second PCR step, alpha and beta chains were amplified apart. This clonotype has just a few counts. Germline V gene data show CDR1 as SNHLY and CDR2 as FYNNEI. The CDR3 extends over 15 amino acids. V lost 3 bases and J lost 5, with 14 bases in between. Two oligonucleotides, mixed equimolar, formed the beta constant-region primer covering TRBC1 and TRBC2. The cDNA 3' end received a ligated single-stranded oligonucleotide carrying the SP2 primer and a 12-nucleotide UMI. TCRdb redid the calling of the UMI-ligation and nested PCR reads with MiXCR, one entry per CDR3 protein. The sample contains tens of thousands of distinct CDR3 sequences, over 10% of which appear only once.

The TCR originated in a human donor in good health. V is TRBV2 and J is TRBJ1-5, with D possibly matching TRBD1 (6 bases). Source material: central memory CD4+ T cells from blood. CDR3 bases: TGTGCCAGCAGTGAGGTACAGGGAAAATATCAGCCCCAGCATTTT. Amino acid sequence: CASSEVQGKYQPQHF. Full variable domain (missing parts from reference TRBV2 and TRBJ1-5): EPEVTQTPSHQVTQMGQEVILRCVPISNHLYFYWYRQILGQKVEFLVSFYNNEISEKSEIFDDQFSVERPDGSNFTLKIRSTKLEDSAMYFCASSEVQGKYQPQHFGDGTRLSIL.